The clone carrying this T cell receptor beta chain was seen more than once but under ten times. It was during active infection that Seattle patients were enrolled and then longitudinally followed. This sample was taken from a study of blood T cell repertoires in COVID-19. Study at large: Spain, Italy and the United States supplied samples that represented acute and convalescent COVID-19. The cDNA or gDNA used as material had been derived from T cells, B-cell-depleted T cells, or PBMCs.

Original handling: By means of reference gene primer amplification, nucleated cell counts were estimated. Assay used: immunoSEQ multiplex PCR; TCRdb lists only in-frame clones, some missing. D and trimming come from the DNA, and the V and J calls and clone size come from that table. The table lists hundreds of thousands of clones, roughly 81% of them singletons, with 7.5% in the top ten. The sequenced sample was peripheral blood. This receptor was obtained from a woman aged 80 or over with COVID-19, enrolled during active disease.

The chain's CDR3 is CASSRDRGSGANVLTF. The CDR3 coding sequence is TGTGCCAGCAGCCGGGACAGGGGAAGTGGGGCCAACGTCCTGACTTTC. V usage is TRBV7-3 and J usage is TRBJ2-6; 10 positions agree with TRBD1. Germline assignment: CDR1 SGHTA and CDR2 FQGTGA. The CDR3 length is 16 residues. J gave up 3 bases and V 5 bases, and 4 bases lay outside the gene matches.